This T cell receptor (beta chain) came from a study of blood T cell repertoires in COVID-19. At the level of the study: T cells, B-cell-depleted T cells, or PBMCs supplied cDNA or gDNA.

Original methodology: Nucleated cell number was recorded as an estimate derived from reference gene primer amplification. The table came from immunoSEQ multiplex PCR; TCRdb's copy has only in-frame clones and leaves some out. D and trimming were read from the DNA, whereas the V and J calls and clone size are those reported in that table. The table has roughly 68,000 clones, less than 95% seen once. The CDR3 has 12 residues. V lost 6 bases and J lost 3, with 9 bases in between. Per the germline V gene, CDR1 is MNHEY and CDR2 is SVGAGI. The source material was peripheral blood. The origin of this receptor is a man aged 50 or older with COVID-19, enrolled during active disease. The V and J genes are TRBV6-5 and TRBJ2-7; no clear D. CDR3 region: CASSRYNYEQYF. CDR3 sequence (DNA): TGTGCCAGCAGCAGGTACAACTACGAGCAGTACTTC.